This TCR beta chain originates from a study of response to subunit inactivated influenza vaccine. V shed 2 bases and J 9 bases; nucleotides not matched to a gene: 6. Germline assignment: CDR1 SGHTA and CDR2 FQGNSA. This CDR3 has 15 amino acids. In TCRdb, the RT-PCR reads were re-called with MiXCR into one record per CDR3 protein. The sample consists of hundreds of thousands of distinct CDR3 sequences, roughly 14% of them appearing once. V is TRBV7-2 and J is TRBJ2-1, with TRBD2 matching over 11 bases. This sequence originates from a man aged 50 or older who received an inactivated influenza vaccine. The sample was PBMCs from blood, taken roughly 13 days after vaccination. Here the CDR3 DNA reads TGTGCCAGCAGCTTAACTAGCGGGAGTACAATTGAGCAGTTCTTC. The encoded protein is CASSLTSGSTIEQFF.